These 26 T cell receptor beta chains were sequenced from one sample in a study of PD-L1 blockade in urothelial cancer. Regarding time point: peripheral blood 6 weeks after treatment start. TCRdb's table, derived via immunoSEQ multiplex PCR, lists solely in-frame clones and lacks some. The profile covers roughly 120,000 clones, with 85% to 90% appearing a single time and 1.5% to 2% taken by the ten largest. Specimen: PBMCs, collected around atezolizumab (anti-PD-L1) treatment. These receptors all come from a man in his sixties with urothelial cancer.

This chain uses TRBV2 with TRBJ2-3; 9 bases are a match to TRBD2. Germline V lookup: CDR1 SNHLY, CDR2 FYNNEI. The CDR3 covers 16 residues. With V trimmed by 5 bases and J by 3 bases, 9 bases remained unmatched. CDR3 amino acids: CASSLVSGSRTDTQYF. The CDR3 DNA follows: TGTGCCAGCAGTTTGGTTAGCGGGAGTAGAACAGATACGCAGTATTTT.

The CDR3 loop reads CASSRSVTGAGNTIYF. The DNA of the CDR3 is TGTGCCAGCAGCCGATCAGTTACAGGGGCCGGAAACACCATATATTTT. This chain links TRBV7-9 with TRBJ1-3; 7 bases are shared with TRBD1. Germline lookup yields CDR1 SEHNR and CDR2 FQNEAQ (reference sequence). Trimming took 5 bases from V and 4 from J; bases not matched to a gene: 11. The CDR3 sequence is 16 residues long.

This clone was seen once. This chain joins TRBV20-1 and TRBJ2-1; D gene uncertain. The CDR3 runs 10 residues. Germline V lookup: CDR1 DFQATT, CDR2 SNEGSKA (reference sequence). With 5 bases removed from V and 8 bases from J, the gap between germline ends came to 7 bases. The CDR3, as DNA: TGCAGTGCTCCCCTTTATGAGCAGTTCTTC. Translated, it gives CSAPLYEQFF.

CDR3 bases: TGTGCCAGCAGCTTAGAGGTGGGCTCCGCCGGGGAGCTGTTTTTT. Translating gives CASSLEVGSAGELFF. The V gene is TRBV7-2, the J gene TRBJ2-2; D is uncertain. The germline V gene has CDR1 SGHTA and CDR2 FQGNSA. The CDR3 spans 15 residues. V was trimmed by 1 base and J by 6 bases, leaving 12 bases between them.

The sample holds one count of this clone. The chain employs TRBV10-1 and TRBJ2-1; possible D gene TRBD1, 5 bases. Trimming left V 5 bases short and J 8 bases short, with 13 bases between. Germline CDR1 WNHNN, CDR2 SYGVQD (reference sequence). The CDR3 consists of 13 residues. The CDR3 region has the DNA TGCGCCAGCAGTCCTAGGGGAAACGATGAGCAGTTCTTC. Translated: CASSPRGNDEQFF.

The rearrangement links TRBV2 to TRBJ2-2; TRBD1 might be the D (6 bases). Germline CDR1 and CDR2: SNHLY and FYNNEI. Trimming left V 2 bases short and J 4 bases short, with 11 bases between. There are 15 residues in the CDR3. CDR3 amino acids: CASSEQRGGTGELFF. The CDR3 DNA follows: TGTGCCAGCAGTGAACAAAGAGGGGGCACCGGGGAGCTGTTTTTT.

The chain uses TRBV18 and TRBJ1-1, with D possibly being TRBD1 (5 bases). The CDR3 has 13 residues. Per the germline V gene, CDR1 is KGHSH and CDR2 is LQKENI. With 2 bases removed from V and 3 bases from J, the gap between germline ends came to 7 bases. The CDR3 protein is CASSPVGDTEAFF. Written as DNA, the CDR3 is TGTGCCAGCTCACCAGTAGGGGACACTGAAGCTTTCTTT.

V is TRBV9 and J is TRBJ1-3; 10 positions agree with TRBD1. The germline V gene has CDR1 SGDLS and CDR2 YYNGEE. The V and J ends lost 4 bases and 8 bases, in that order; junction bases with no gene match: 12. CDR3 length: 16 residues. The CDR3 DNA follows: TGTGCCAGCAGCCCTATCTTCCGGGACAGGGGAGACACCATATATTTT. This codes for CASSPIFRDRGDTIYF.

V usage is TRBV2 and J usage is TRBJ1-2, with D maybe TRBD1 (5 bases). Trimming removed 3 bases at V and 5 bases at J, with 13 bases between. CDR1 is SNHLY, CDR2 FYNNEI, per germline. The CDR3 consists of 14 residues. CDR3 sequence: CASSDRGVGYGYTF. The CDR3 DNA sequence: TGTGCCAGCAGTGATCGGGGGGTCGGGTATGGCTACACCTTC.

This clone has just a few counts. V and J are TRBV5-6 and TRBJ2-7, with D tentatively TRBD1 (5 bases). The V gene lost 0 bases and the J gene lost 3 bases, with 7 bases spanning the gap. Germline V gene sequence: CDR1 SGHDT, CDR2 YYEEEE. The CDR3 spans 13 residues. The CDR3: CASSLEGVYEQYF. CDR3 nucleotides: TGTGCCAGCAGCTTGGAAGGGGTCTACGAGCAGTACTTC. Combining the CDR3 with reference TRBV5-6 and TRBJ2-7 gives the whole variable domain DAGVTQSPTHLIKTRGQQVTLRCSPKSGHDTVSWYQQALGQGPQFIFQYYEEEERQRGNFPDRFSGHQFPNYSSELNVNALLLGDSALYLCASSLEGVYEQYFGPGTRLTVT.

This chain connects TRBV2 to TRBJ2-2; TRBD2 is a possible D gene (6 bases). CDR3 length: 12 residues. Germline CDR1 and CDR2: SNHLY and FYNNEI. Trimming cost V 6 bases and J 5 bases, with 7 bases left between them. Written as DNA, the CDR3 is TGTGCCAGCAGAGGGAGGACCGGGGAGCTGTTTTTT. This sequence encodes CASRGRTGELFF.

J is TRBJ2-7 and V is TRBV2; D unresolved. Germline V gives CDR1 SNHLY, CDR2 FYNNEI. Trimming removed 5 bases from V and 3 bases from J, with 5 bases in between. CDR3 length equals 11 residues. For the CDR3, the DNA is TGTGCCAGCAGTACTAACTACGAGCAGTACTTC. This translates into CASSTNYEQYF.

This rearrangement joins TRBV7-2 to TRBJ2-1; 8 bases are shared with TRBD2. Germline CDR1 is SGHTA and CDR2 is FQGNSA. After removal of 0 bases from V and 3 bases from J, the junction contained 4 bases not matched to a gene. The length of the CDR3 is 16 residues. DNA for the CDR3: TGTGCCAGCAGCTTAGCTTCCGCGGGGGGCTACAATGAGCAGTTCTTC. It yields the protein CASSLASAGGYNEQFF. Filled out from reference TRBV7-2 and TRBJ2-1, the complete variable domain reads GAGVSQSPSNKVTEKGKDVELRCDPISGHTALYWYRQSLGQGLEFLIYFQGNSAPDKSGLPSDRFSAERTGGSVSTLTIQRTQQEDSAVYLCASSLASAGGYNEQFFGPGTRLTVL.

The chain combines TRBV4-1 with TRBJ2-2, with 8 bases lining up with TRBD2. The junction had 8 bases not matched to a gene; V was cut back by 3 bases and J by 5 bases. This CDR3 has 16 amino acids. Per the germline V gene, CDR1 is MGHRA and CDR2 is YSYEKL. CDR3 DNA: TGCGCCAGCAGCCAGGGCGGGGGGTACGGAACCGGGGAGCTGTTTTTT. This gives the protein CASSQGGGYGTGELFF.

This clone was picked up one time. The J gene is TRBJ1-2, the V gene TRBV6-1; TRBD1 matches 7 bases. CDR1 is MNHNS, CDR2 SASEGT, per germline. Losses at the gene ends were 4 bases for V and 6 bases for J; bases not matched to a gene: 14. This CDR3 is built from 16 residues. CDR3 protein: CASSGSVRRGLDGYTF. Here the CDR3 DNA reads TGTGCCAGCAGTGGATCAGTGAGGAGGGGGCTCGATGGCTACACCTTC.

The gene calls are TRBV6-5 and TRBJ1-1; no reliable D call. Trimming stripped 1 base from V and 8 bases from J, with 5 bases between. There are 11 residues in the CDR3. CDR1 and CDR2 from the germline V gene are MNHEY and SVGAGI. The chain's CDR3 is CASSYLMEAFF. The CDR3 DNA is TGTGCCAGCAGTTACTTAATGGAAGCTTTCTTT.

The V and J genes are TRBV5-1 and TRBJ2-5, with D possibly TRBD2 on 6 matching bases. The CDR3 loop spans 15 amino acids. V was shortened by 4 bases and J by 1 base, with 14 bases between the two germline ends. Germline V gene sequence: CDR1 SGHRS, CDR2 YFSETQ. Written as DNA, the CDR3 is TGCGCCAGCAGCCTTAGCGGAACAAGCCAAGAGACCCAGTACTTC. Translation gives CASSLSGTSQETQYF.

CDR3 in DNA: TGTGCCAGCAGCTTCACGGGACAGGCCTCGGAAAAGTACTTC. It encodes CASSFTGQASEKYF. The V and J genes are TRBV7-3 and TRBJ2-4, with 8 bases matching TRBD1. The junction had 12 bases not matched to a gene; V was cut back by 3 bases and J by 14 bases. Germline V gene sequence: CDR1 SGHTA, CDR2 FQGTGA. This CDR3 comprises 14 residues.

For this clone: The sample holds other DNA sequences that translate to the same CDR3. V is TRBV15 and J is TRBJ1-3; D unclear. V was cut by 0 bases and J by 2 bases, with 8 bases left in between. Germline assignment: CDR1 LNHNV and CDR2 YYDKDF (reference sequence). There are 15 residues in the CDR3. The CDR3 loop reads CATSRDRGAGNTIYF. In DNA form, the CDR3 reads TGTGCCACCAGCAGAGATCGCGGCGCTGGAAACACCATATATTTT.

The V gene is TRBV6-4, the J gene TRBJ2-6; 8 bases are shared with TRBD1. The CDR3 sequence is 19 residues long. J was trimmed by 0 bases and V by 6 bases; bases with no gene match: 13. Per germline, CDR1 MRHNA and CDR2 SNTAGT. The CDR3 region is CASRGLGQDESSGANVLTF. The CDR3 DNA reads as TGTGCCAGCAGGGGCTTGGGACAGGATGAATCCTCTGGGGCCAACGTCCTGACTTTC.

CDR3 amino acids: CASSLMAGRAFF. CDR3 bases: TGTGCCAGCAGTTTAATGGCGGGACGGGCTTTCTTT. The chain is built from TRBV28 and TRBJ1-1; weak D call: TRBD1 (5 bases). V was trimmed by 2 bases and J by 11 bases, leaving 12 bases between them. This CDR3 spans 12 amino acids. Germline loops: CDR1 MDHEN, CDR2 SYDVKM.

The chain couples TRBV4-2 to TRBJ2-1, with 8 bases matching TRBD2. This CDR3 contains 18 residues. V lost 0 bases, J lost 2 bases, and 9 bases stayed unmatched. Germline CDR1 reads LGHNA; CDR2 reads YNFKEQ. As DNA, the CDR3 is TGTGCCAGCAGCCAAGAGGGTTCGGCGGGGGGCACCTACAATGAGCAGTTCTTC. This codes for CASSQEGSAGGTYNEQFF.

The chain joins TRBV6-5 to TRBJ2-7, with D uncertain. The CDR3 contains 15 residues. The germline CDR1 and CDR2 sequences are MNHEY and SVGAGI. Between the trimmed V and J ends, which lost 3 bases and 3 bases, there was a span of 15 bases. This chain's CDR3 is CASSYSGLPNYEQYF. The DNA of the CDR3 is TGTGCCAGCAGTTATTCGGGTCTTCCCAACTACGAGCAGTACTTC.

J is TRBJ1-6 and V is TRBV4-3; TRBD1 is a possible D gene (5 bases). Germline V lookup: CDR1 LGHNA, CDR2 YSLEER. This CDR3 is 15 amino acids long. V was clipped by 1 base and J by 8 bases, with 12 bases between them. CDR3 sequence (DNA): TGCGCCAGCAGCCAAGTCGATCGGGGGGATTCACCCCTCCACTTT. This codes for CASSQVDRGDSPLHF.

J is TRBJ2-2 and V is TRBV7-9; 7 bases are a match to TRBD2. CDR1 and CDR2 (germline): SEHNR, FQNEAQ (reference sequence). CDR3 length: 15 residues. The ends lost 4 bases at V and 5 bases at J; junction bases unmatched: 7. The CDR3: CASSSGLVLTGELFF. CDR3 in DNA: TGTGCCAGCAGCTCCGGACTAGTTTTAACCGGGGAGCTGTTTTTT.

The V call is TRBV7-3, the J call TRBJ2-2; 7 nucleotides match TRBD2. With 6 bases clipped from V and 4 bases from J, the junction kept 11 bases outside the gene matches. Germline CDR1 reads SGHTA; CDR2 reads FQGTGA. This CDR3 is built from 16 residues. CDR3 protein: CASSPPGLGATGELFF. Here the CDR3 DNA reads TGTGCCAGCAGTCCCCCCGGACTAGGGGCCACCGGGGAGCTGTTTTTT.